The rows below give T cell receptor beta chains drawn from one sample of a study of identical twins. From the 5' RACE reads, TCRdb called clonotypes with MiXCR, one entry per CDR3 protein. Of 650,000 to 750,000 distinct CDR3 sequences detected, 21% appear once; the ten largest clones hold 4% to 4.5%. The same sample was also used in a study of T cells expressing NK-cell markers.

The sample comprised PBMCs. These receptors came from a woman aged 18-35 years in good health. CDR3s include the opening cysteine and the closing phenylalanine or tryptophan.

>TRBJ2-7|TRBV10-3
CAISAPDRGDEQYF
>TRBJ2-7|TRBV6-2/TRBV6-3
CASSYGRMYEQYF
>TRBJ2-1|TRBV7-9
CASSLGDADNEQFF
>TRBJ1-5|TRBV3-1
CASSQRGQNQPQHF
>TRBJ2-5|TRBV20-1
CSARDPITRGQETQYF
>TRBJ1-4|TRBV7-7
CASSSQGSEKLFF
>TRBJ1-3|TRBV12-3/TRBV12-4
CASSFNSGNTIYF
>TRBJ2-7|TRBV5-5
CASSLGDRAREQYF
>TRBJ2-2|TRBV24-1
CATSDSRHLTGELFF
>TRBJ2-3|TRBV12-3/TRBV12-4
CASEGAGGPSAPDTQYF
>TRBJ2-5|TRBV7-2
CASTGPTGVKTQYF
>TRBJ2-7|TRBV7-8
CASSLGRGVTYEQYF
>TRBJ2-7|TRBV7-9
CASSLEVGGQGGEQYF
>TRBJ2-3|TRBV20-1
CSAWTSGADTQYF
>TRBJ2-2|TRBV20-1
CSARATYDTGELFF
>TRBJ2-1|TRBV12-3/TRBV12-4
CASKEGSYNEQFF
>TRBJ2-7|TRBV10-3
CAISEASGSGEQYF
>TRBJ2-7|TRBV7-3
CASSETGYYEQYF
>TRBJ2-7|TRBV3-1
CASSRSSGGPYEQYF
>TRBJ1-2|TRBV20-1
CSASWSSYGYTF
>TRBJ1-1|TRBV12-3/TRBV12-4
CASRLTGDSSEAFF
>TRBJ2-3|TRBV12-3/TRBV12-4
CASSWTKSTDTQYF
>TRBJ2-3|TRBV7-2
CASSLAGGGHSTDTQYF
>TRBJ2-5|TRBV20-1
CSATLAGALQETQYF
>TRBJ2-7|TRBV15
CATRLGGLAGVYEQYF
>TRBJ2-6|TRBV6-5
CASSSSGTGFLVLTF
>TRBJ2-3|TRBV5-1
CASSLAGPDTQYF
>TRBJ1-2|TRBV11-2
CASSLWDRGNGYTF
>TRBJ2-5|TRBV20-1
CSARDDPTQYF
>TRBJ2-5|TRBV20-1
CSARVGETQYF